This entry describes one T cell receptor (beta chain). The data are from a study of blood T cell repertoires in COVID-19. Across the whole study: Material from acute and convalescent COVID-19 was sourced from the United States, Italy and Spain. PBMCs, B-cell-depleted T cells, or T cells provided the cDNA or gDNA that made up the material.

Sequencing used immunoSEQ multiplex PCR; TCRdb keeps in-frame clones, though not all of them. The sample yields over 200,000 clones, about four fifths seen once. J was trimmed by 6 bases and V by 5 bases; bases with no gene match: 8. Germline V lookup: CDR1 SEHNR, CDR2 FQNEAQ (reference sequence). The CDR3 loop spans 14 amino acids. The sample taken for sequencing was peripheral blood. This clonotype was sampled from a middle-aged man with active or convalescent COVID-19. The rearrangement joins TRBV7-9 to TRBJ1-1; 8 bases match TRBD1. The CDR3, as DNA: TGTGCCAGCAGCCCAGGGGGCTTTAGCGCTGAAGCTTTCTTT. Amino acid sequence: CASSPGGFSAEAFF.